This entry describes one T cell receptor (beta chain). Its antigen is unknown. Germline values: CDR1 MNHNS, CDR2 SASEGT. V was trimmed by 3 bases and J by 0 bases, leaving 5 bases between them. CDR3 length equals 13 residues. The sample is drawn from a study of T cells in tuberculosis. On the study more broadly: Sequenced TCRs come from CD1B-GMM tetramer-binding T cells. This South African cohort compared adolescents with or without latent tuberculosis against adults with active tuberculosis. Study-level findings and limits: The TCR-beta difference was not significant; alpha differences partly reflected length.

Produced via immunoSEQ multiplex PCR; TCRdb's table is partial and in-frame only. The data contain about 37,000 clones, around 93% of them singletons. Tuberculin skin test and IGRA determined adolescents' latent tuberculosis status at entry. The gene calls are TRBV6-1 and TRBJ1-1; D is perhaps TRBD1 (5 bases). Sequencing input: PBMCs. This clonotype was sampled from a donor aged 10-29 years with latent tuberculosis or without tuberculosis infection. Some clones in this sample may be carry-over from other donors' samples. This chain's CDR3 is CASSETVNTEAFF. The CDR3 nucleotides read TGTGCCAGCAGTGAGACAGTGAACACTGAAGCTTTCTTT.